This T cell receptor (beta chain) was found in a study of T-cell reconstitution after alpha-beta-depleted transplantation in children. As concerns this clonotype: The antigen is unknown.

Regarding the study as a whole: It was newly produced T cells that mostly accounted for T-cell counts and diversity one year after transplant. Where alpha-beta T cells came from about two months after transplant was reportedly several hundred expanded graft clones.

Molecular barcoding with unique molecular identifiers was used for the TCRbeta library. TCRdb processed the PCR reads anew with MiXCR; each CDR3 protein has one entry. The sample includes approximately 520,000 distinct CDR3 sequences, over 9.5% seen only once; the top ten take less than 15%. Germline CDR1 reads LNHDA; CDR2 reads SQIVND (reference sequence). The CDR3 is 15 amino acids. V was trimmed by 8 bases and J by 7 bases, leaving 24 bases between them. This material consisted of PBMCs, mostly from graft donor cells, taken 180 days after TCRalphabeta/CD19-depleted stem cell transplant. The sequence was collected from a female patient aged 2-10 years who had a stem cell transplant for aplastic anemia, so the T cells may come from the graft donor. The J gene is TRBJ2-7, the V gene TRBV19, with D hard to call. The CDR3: CASARRGRSLREQYF. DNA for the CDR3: TGTGCCAGTGCCCGGAGAGGACGGAGCCTACGGGAGCAGTACTTC.